This TCR beta chain originates from a study of ipilimumab plus nivolumab after autologous stem cell transplantation. Across the study: Myeloma patients were high-risk transplant-naive or relapsed within 3 years of first autologous transplant.

Clones were sequenced by immunoSEQ multiplex PCR, and TCRdb holds only the in-frame ones, with some missing. The sample lists several thousand clones, roughly 80% occurring once. Dosing: nivolumab 3 mg/kg IV, weeks 1, 4, 7, 10, then every two weeks to week 26. This sequence originates from a male donor with multiple myeloma. This specimen was PBMCs, taken in a trial of ipilimumab plus nivolumab as post-transplant consolidation.

CDR3 bases: TGCGCCAGCAGTCAGAAGGAAGCCTACGAGCAGTACTTC. Translating it yields CASSQKEAYEQYF. The chain links TRBV23-1 to TRBJ2-7; D is unclear. TRBV23-1 is annotated as an ORF whose role is uncertain. V shed 3 bases and J shed 2 bases, with 8 bases lying between them. This CDR3 comprises 13 residues.